This is a list of T cell receptor beta chains from one sample in a study of molecular identifiers for immune sequencing clone quantification. TCRdb fed the PCR reads into MiXCR, producing one record per CDR3 protein. This table has about 640,000 distinct CDR3 sequences, about 20% appearing once. Sequencing used naive CD8+ T cells from blood, with Jurkat cell RNA spiked in. These receptors were obtained from a human donor in good health. Some libraries in this study had Jurkat cell RNA spiked in. CDR3s include the opening cysteine and the closing phenylalanine or tryptophan. A D gene is named only where the DNA matches it firmly. Only part of the rows carry a size: once, few, many, or a class if the clone is expanded.

D: TRBD1
size: many
J: TRBJ1-5
V: TRBV4-3
DNA: TGCGCCAGCAGCCTGGGACAGGGACTCAATCAGCCCCAGCATTTT
CDR3: CASSLGQGLNQPQHF

D: TRBD2
size: many
J: TRBJ2-3
V: TRBV19
DNA: TGTGCCAGTAGTATTCTAGCGGGATTAAGCACAGATACGCAGTATTTT
CDR3: CASSILAGLSTDTQYF

D: TRBD2
size: many
J: TRBJ2-3
V: TRBV9
DNA: TGTGCCAGCAGCGTAGCAGCGGGAGATTTGACAGATACGCAGTATTTT
CDR3: CASSVAAGDLTDTQYF

D: -
size: many
J: TRBJ2-5
V: TRBV24-1
DNA: TGTGCCACCAGTGATTCTGGGACTTCGACGAGATCGGAGACCCAGTACTTC
CDR3: CATSDSGTSTRSETQYF

D: -
size: few
J: TRBJ2-1
V: TRBV4-3
DNA: TGCGCCAGCAGCCAAGATAATTCAGGGGATAATGAGCAGTTCTTC
CDR3: CASSQDNSGDNEQFF

D: -
size: -
J: TRBJ2-7
V: TRBV9
DNA: TGTGCCAGCAGCGTAGGTTCCAGGGCCTACGAGCAGTACTTC
CDR3: CASSVGSRAYEQYF

D: -
size: -
J: TRBJ2-7
V: TRBV11-2
DNA: TGTGCCAGCAGCGAAAACGGCTCCTGCGAGCAGTACTTC
CDR3: CASSENGSCEQYF

D: -
size: many
J: TRBJ2-7
V: TRBV5-4
DNA: TGTGCCAGCAGCCCAGGCCACGACTCCTACGAGCAGTACTTC
CDR3: CASSPGHDSYEQYF

D: -
size: many
J: TRBJ2-7
V: TRBV7-6
DNA: TGTGCCAGCAGCCCTAGTCCCGGGGAGAGGTCCGAGCAGTACTTC
CDR3: CASSPSPGERSEQYF

D: TRBD2
size: many
J: TRBJ2-5
V: TRBV4-1
DNA: TGCGCCAGCAGCCAAGTCTTCGGCGGGGGGGAGGAGACCCAGTACTTC
CDR3: CASSQVFGGGEETQYF